This TCR beta chain was observed in a study of T cell responses to AZD1222 COVID-19 vaccine. Clones were read by immunoSEQ multiplex PCR, and TCRdb kept only the in-frame ones, dropping some. The profile shows roughly 110,000 clones, under 95% of them singletons. Germline V lookup: CDR1 SGHTA, CDR2 FQGTGA. This CDR3 comprises 15 residues. With V trimmed by 1 base and J by 3 bases, 3 bases remained unmatched. This sequence originates from an adult in good health. The starting material was peripheral blood, obtained on day 0 of AZD1222 vaccination. The chain joins TRBV7-3 to TRBJ2-5; 9 bases are shared with TRBD1. The CDR3 reads CASSLRGQGEETQYF. The CDR3, as DNA: TGTGCCAGCAGCTTAAGGGGACAGGGCGAAGAGACCCAGTACTTC.